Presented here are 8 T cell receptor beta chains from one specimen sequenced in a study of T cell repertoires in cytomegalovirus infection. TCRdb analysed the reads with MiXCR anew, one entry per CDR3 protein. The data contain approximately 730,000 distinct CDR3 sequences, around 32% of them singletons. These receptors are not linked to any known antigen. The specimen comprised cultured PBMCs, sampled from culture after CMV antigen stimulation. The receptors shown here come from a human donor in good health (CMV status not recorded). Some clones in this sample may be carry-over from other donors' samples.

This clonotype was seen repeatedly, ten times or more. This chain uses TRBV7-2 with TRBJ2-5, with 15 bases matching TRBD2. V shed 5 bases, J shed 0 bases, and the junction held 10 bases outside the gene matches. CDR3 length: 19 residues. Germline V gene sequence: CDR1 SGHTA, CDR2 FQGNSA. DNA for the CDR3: TGTGCCAGCAGCGCACGACCGGGACTAGCGGGGGGTTACCAAGAGACCCAGTACTTC. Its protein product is CASSARPGLAGGYQETQYF.

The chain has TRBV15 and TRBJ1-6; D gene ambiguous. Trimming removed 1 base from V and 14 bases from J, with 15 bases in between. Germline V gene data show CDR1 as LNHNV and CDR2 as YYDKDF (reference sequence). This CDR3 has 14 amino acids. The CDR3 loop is CATSRVRAERALHF. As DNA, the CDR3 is TGTGCCACCAGCAGAGTTAGGGCAGAAAGGGCCCTCCACTTT.

The chain's CDR3 is CASSLGWGSGAETQYF. The DNA of the CDR3 is TGTGCCAGCAGCTTGGGTTGGGGTAGCGGGGCAGAGACCCAGTACTTC. This chain links TRBV7-6 with TRBJ2-5; 8 positions match TRBD2. Germline trimming cut 3 bases from V and 4 bases from J; bases unmatched to any gene: 10. Germline values: CDR1 SGHVS, CDR2 FNYEAQ. CDR3 length: 16 residues.

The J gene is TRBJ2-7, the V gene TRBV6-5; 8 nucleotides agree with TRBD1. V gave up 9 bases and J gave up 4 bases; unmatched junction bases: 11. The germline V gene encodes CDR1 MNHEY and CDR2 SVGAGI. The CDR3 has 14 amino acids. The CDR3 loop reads CARRQGRSEYEQYF. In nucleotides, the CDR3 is TGTGCCAGGAGACAGGGGCGTTCTGAGTACGAGCAGTACTTC.

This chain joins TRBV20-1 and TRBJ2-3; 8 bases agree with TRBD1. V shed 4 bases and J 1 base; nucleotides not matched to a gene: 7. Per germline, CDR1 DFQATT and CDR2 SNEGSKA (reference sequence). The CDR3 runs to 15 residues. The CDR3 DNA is TGCAGTGCTAAAGGGACAGGCTCAGGCACAGATACGCAGTATTTT. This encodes CSAKGTGSGTDTQYF.

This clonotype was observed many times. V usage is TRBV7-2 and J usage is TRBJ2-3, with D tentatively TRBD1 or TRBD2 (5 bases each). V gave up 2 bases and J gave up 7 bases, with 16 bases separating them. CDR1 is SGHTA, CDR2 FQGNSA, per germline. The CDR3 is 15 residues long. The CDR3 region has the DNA TGTGCCAGCAGCTTAAGGTGGGGGATCTGGAATACGCAGTATTTT. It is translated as CASSLRWGIWNTQYF.

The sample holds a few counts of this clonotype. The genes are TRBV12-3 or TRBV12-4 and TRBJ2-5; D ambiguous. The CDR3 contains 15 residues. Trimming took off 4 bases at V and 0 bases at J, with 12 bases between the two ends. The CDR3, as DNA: TGTGCCAGCAGTTCCTCTGAGTCGTACCAAGAGACCCAGTACTTC. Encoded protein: CASSSSESYQETQYF.

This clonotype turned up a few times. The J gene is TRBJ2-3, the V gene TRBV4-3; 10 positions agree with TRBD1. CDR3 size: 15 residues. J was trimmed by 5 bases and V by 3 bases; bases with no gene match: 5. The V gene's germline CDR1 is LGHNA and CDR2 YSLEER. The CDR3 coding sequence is TGCGCCAGCAGCCACCTGGACAGGGGGAGAGATACGCAGTATTTT. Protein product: CASSHLDRGRDTQYF.